This TCR beta chain was identified in a study of blood T cell repertoires in COVID-19. Profiled with immunoSEQ multiplex PCR; TCRdb holds only in-frame clones, not every one. Of more than 100,000 clones listed, about nine tenths are singletons. CDR3 length: 16 amino acids. The ends lost 4 bases at V and 6 bases at J; junction bases unmatched: 9. Germline-derived CDR1 and CDR2 are ENHRY and SYGVKD. This receptor was identified in a woman of 80 years or more in a cohort sampled during active COVID-19. V gene TRBV10-3 combines with J gene TRBJ1-4; 9 bases match TRBD1. Sequencing was done on a sample of peripheral blood. CDR3 sequence (DNA): TGTGCCATCAGTGCATTACCGGGACAGGGAGATGAAAAACTGTTTTTT. Residues: CAISALPGQGDEKLFF.